This T cell receptor (beta chain) emerged from a study of breast tumors, draining lymph nodes, adjacent tissues (dated by TCRdb to the mid-2010s). Regarding the complete study: In breast cancer patients, the study compared the TCR beta repertoires of tumor, adjacent nontumor tissue and axillary lymph nodes. In human breast cancer, the study set out to evaluate how tumor, surrounding tissue and draining lymph node repertoires relate to one another and whether T cells may move between these sites. Paper-wide results and their limitations: Tumor T-cell repertoires showed less diversity than lymph node repertoires and more diversity than nontumor tissue repertoires, and tumor T-cell repertoires showed preferential V and J gene usage. Rather than being directly demonstrated, the conclusion that tumor T cells originate in lymph nodes was presented as consistent with a hypothesis. A scenario in which most tumor T cells derive from the lymph node and then expand within tumor tissue was judged to be consistent with the data. In luminal-like breast cancer, tumor and nontumor tissue repertoires resembled each other significantly more than in basal-like breast cancer.

Looking up the germline V gene yields CDR1 SNHLY and CDR2 FYNNEI. The CDR3 holds 14 amino acids from the cysteine to the phenylalanine. Only CDR3 DNA is held: 42 bases, read in frame from base 1. To note about this clonotype: Its antigen is currently not known. The junction shows a germline mismatch at one end, possibly a read error.

The lymph node samples were taken from the axillary draining lymph nodes of breast cancer patients. The instrument given in TCRdb is Illumina HiSeq 2000. Multiplex PCR amplification was used to build the TCR beta chain libraries. High-throughput sequencing was used to analyze the amplified TCR beta chain products. TCRdb ran its own pipeline on the public reads, namely fastp trimming at Q25 and MiXCR clone calling, and kept in-frame beta chains. Each record represents a unique CDR3 protein, reported with the most common genes and DNA among its rows. Recorded for this sample are 180,000 or so distinct CDR3 sequences; roughly 31% of them occurred a single time. The ten largest clones take up about 4.5% of the sample.

The sequence is built from TRBV2 and TRBJ1-2; TRBD1 lines up with 8 middle nucleotides. The TCR sequence derives from a female donor with breast cancer. Some clones in this sample may be carry-over from other donors' samples. The sequencing input was axillary lymph node tissue. The nucleotide sequence reads as follows: TGCGCCAGCAGCCAAAGACAGGGGAGCTATGGCTACGCCTTC. This encodes CASSQRQGSYGYAF.